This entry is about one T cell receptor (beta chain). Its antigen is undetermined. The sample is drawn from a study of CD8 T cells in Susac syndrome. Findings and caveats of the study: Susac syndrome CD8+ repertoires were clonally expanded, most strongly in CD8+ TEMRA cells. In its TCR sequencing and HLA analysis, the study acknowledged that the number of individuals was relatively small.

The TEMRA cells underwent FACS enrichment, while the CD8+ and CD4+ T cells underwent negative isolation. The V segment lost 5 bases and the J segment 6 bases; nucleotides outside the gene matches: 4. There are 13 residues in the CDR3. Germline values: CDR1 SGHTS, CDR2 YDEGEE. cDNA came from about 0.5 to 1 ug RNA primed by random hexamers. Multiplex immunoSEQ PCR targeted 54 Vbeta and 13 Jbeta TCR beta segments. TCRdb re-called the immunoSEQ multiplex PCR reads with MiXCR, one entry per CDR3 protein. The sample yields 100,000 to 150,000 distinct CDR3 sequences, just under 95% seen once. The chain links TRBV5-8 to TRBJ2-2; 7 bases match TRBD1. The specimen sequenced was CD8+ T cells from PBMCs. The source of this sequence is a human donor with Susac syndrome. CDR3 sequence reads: CASRLDRAGELFF. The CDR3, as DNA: TGTGCCAGCAGGCTCGACAGGGCCGGGGAGCTGTTTTTT.